Each of the 31 T cell receptor beta chains below was sequenced from the same sample in a study of CD8 T cells in Susac syndrome. An input of about 0.5 to 1 ug of RNA was subjected to reverse transcription using random hexamers. MiXCR, applied by TCRdb to the immunoSEQ multiplex PCR reads, yields one record per CDR3 protein. The sample holds tens of thousands of distinct CDR3 sequences, roughly nine tenths seen once. Specimen: CD8+ T cells from PBMCs. These receptors all come from a human donor with multiple sclerosis.

V gene TRBV5-1 combines with J gene TRBJ2-1, with a tentative D call TRBD2 (5 bases). The V end was cut by 2 bases, the J end by 2 bases, with 11 bases between. The germline gives CDR1 SGHRS, CDR2 YFSETQ. This CDR3 has 15 amino acids. The CDR3 coding sequence is TGCGCCAGCAGCTTAGCGGCGGCTACCTACAATGAGCAGTTCTTC. This gives the protein CASSLAAATYNEQFF.

The V and J genes are TRBV24-1 and TRBJ2-5, with a tentative D call TRBD2 (6 bases). V was pared by 2 bases and J by 5 bases, with 14 bases between. CDR3 length: 15 amino acids. Germline V gives CDR1 KGHDR, CDR2 SFDVKD. CDR3 amino acids: CATSDSLTRIETQYF. CDR3 bases: TGTGCCACCAGTGATTCTCTGACTAGGATTGAGACCCAGTACTTC.

The chain couples TRBV11-2 to TRBJ1-1; D unresolved. The CDR3 has 15 residues. V was cut by 5 bases and J by 0 bases, with 13 bases left in between. The germline CDR1 and CDR2 sequences are SGHAT and FQNNGV. The CDR3 reads CASSPERELNTEAFF. The CDR3 nucleotides read TGTGCCAGCAGCCCCGAACGGGAGTTGAACACTGAAGCTTTCTTT.

The rearrangement links TRBV30 to TRBJ2-7; TRBD1 matches at 8 bases. The CDR3 runs to 14 residues. Germline V gives CDR1 GTSNPN, CDR2 SVGIG (reference sequence). Trimming removed 1 base from V and 2 bases from J; junction bases left unmatched: 4. CDR3 amino acids: CAWSGSQGAYEQYF. The CDR3 DNA is TGTGCCTGGAGTGGATCACAGGGGGCCTACGAGCAGTACTTC.

In this sample, this clonotype turned up once. The V call is TRBV30, the J call TRBJ2-7; D uncertain. The V end was cut by 8 bases, the J end by 4 bases, with 15 bases between. CDR3 length: 12 amino acids. Germline V gene sequence: CDR1 GTSNPN, CDR2 SVGIG (reference sequence). The CDR3 reads CAPAWWMYEQYF. As DNA, the CDR3 is TGTGCCCCCGCCTGGTGGATGTACGAGCAGTACTTC.

V is TRBV30 and J is TRBJ2-1, with a weak D call TRBD1 (5 bases). Germline lookup yields CDR1 GTSNPN and CDR2 SVGIG (reference sequence). This CDR3 comprises 13 residues. V dropped 2 bases and J dropped 7 bases, with 12 bases sitting between them. The CDR3 spells CAWSTQGGNEQFF. CDR3 DNA sequence: TGTGCCTGGAGTACCCAGGGTGGGAATGAGCAGTTCTTC.

This clonotype was recorded a few times. The V call is TRBV18, the J call TRBJ2-2; 7 bases are a match to TRBD1. This CDR3 spans 15 amino acids. The V gene end was trimmed by 8 bases and the J gene end by 2 bases; junction bases not matched to a gene: 8. Germline V CDR1 and CDR2: KGHSH, LQKENI. The CDR3 DNA follows: TGTGCCAGCCACACGACAGGGCTAAACACCGGGGAGCTGTTTTTT. It specifies CASHTTGLNTGELFF.

The chain is built from TRBV6-6 and TRBJ1-2; no clear D gene. Germline V CDR1 and CDR2: MNHNY, SVGAGI (reference sequence). Trimming left V 2 bases short and J 6 bases short, with 16 bases between. This CDR3 contains 15 residues. The CDR3 loop is CASSYTRGLLDGYTF. CDR3 in DNA: TGTGCCAGCAGTTACACGCGAGGGCTACTGGATGGCTACACCTTC.

The rearrangement links TRBV30 to TRBJ1-2, with TRBD1 as a possible D gene (5 bases). The CDR3 is 13 residues long. V was shortened by 0 bases and J by 2 bases, with 7 bases between the two germline ends. The germline gives CDR1 GTSNPN, CDR2 SVGIG (reference sequence). The CDR3 bases are TGTGCCTGGAGTGTGACAGTAAACTATGGCTACACCTTC. This encodes CAWSVTVNYGYTF.

The rearrangement uses TRBV28 and TRBJ1-6, with D maybe TRBD1 (5 bases). The CDR3 is 15 amino acids. V was shortened by 2 bases and J by 3 bases, with 8 bases between the two germline ends. CDR1 is MDHEN, CDR2 SYDVKM, per germline. The CDR3 DNA reads TGTGCCAGCAGTTTAAGGGACGACTATAATTCACCCCTCCACTTT. This translates into CASSLRDDYNSPLHF.

The V gene is TRBV6-5, the J gene TRBJ1-1, with D possibly being TRBD1 (5 bases). Between the trimmed V and J ends, which lost 0 bases and 10 bases, there was a span of 15 bases. The germline V gene has CDR1 MNHEY and CDR2 SVGAGI. There are 14 residues in the CDR3. Written as DNA, the CDR3 is TGTGCCAGCAGTTACTCGCTCAGGGACTCAGTAGCTTTCTTT. Protein product: CASSYSLRDSVAFF.

The CDR3 loop reads CASSVSPNTGELFF. CDR3 in DNA: TGTGCCAGCAGCGTAAGCCCAAACACCGGGGAGCTGTTTTTT. This sequence joins TRBV9 and TRBJ2-2; no definite D call. The CDR3 runs to 14 residues. Trimming left V 1 base short and J 2 bases short, with 6 bases between. The germline gives CDR1 SGDLS, CDR2 YYNGEE. The whole variable domain, filled in from reference TRBV9 and TRBJ2-2, reads DSGVTQTPKHLITATGQRVTLRCSPRSGDLSVYWYQQSLDQGLQFLIQYYNGEERAKGNILERFSAQQFPDLHSELNLSSLELGDSALYFCASSVSPNTGELFFGEGSRLTVL.

The chain joins TRBV19 to TRBJ1-1, with no clear D. Germline loops: CDR1 LNHDA, CDR2 SQIVND (reference sequence). The CDR3 extends over 13 amino acids. The V and J ends lost 5 bases and 0 bases respectively, with 7 bases between them. In nucleotides, the CDR3 is TGTGCCAGTAGTGACGGCCTGAACACTGAAGCTTTCTTT. It translates to CASSDGLNTEAFF. Full variable domain (outside the CDR3, taken from reference TRBV19 and TRBJ1-1): DGGITQSPKYLFRKEGQNVTLSCEQNLNHDAMYWYRQDPGQGLRLIYYSQIVNDFQKGDIAEGYSVSREKKESFPLTVTSAQKNPTAFYLCASSDGLNTEAFFGQGTRLTVV.

The V and J genes are TRBV11-1 and TRBJ2-3; the match to TRBD2 covers 8 bases. The CDR3 length is 14 residues. V trimming: 3 bases; J trimming: 6 bases; junction bases outside the gene matches: 5. From germline, CDR1 is SGHAT and CDR2 FQDESV (reference sequence). CDR3 coding DNA: TGTGCCAGCAGCTTCCCGGGAGGGGGTGATACGCAGTATTTT. This gives the protein CASSFPGGGDTQYF. The variable domain in full, with the rest retrieved from reference TRBV11-1 and TRBJ2-3, is EAEVAQSPRYKITEKSQAVAFWCDPISGHATLYWYRQILGQGPELLVQFQDESVVDDSQLPKDRFSAERLKGVDSTLKIQPAELGDSAMYLCASSFPGGGDTQYFGPGTRLTVL.

The DNA of the CDR3 is TGTGCCAGCAGTGACAGGGAACATGGCACTGAAGCTTTCTTT. Protein: CASSDREHGTEAFF. J is TRBJ1-1 and V is TRBV12-3 or TRBV12-4; 7 bases are a match to TRBD1. Trimming took 5 bases from V and 4 from J; bases not matched to a gene: 7. The CDR3 is made up of 14 amino acids.

This sequence joins TRBV10-2 and TRBJ2-7; 10 nucleotides agree with TRBD1. Per the germline V gene, CDR1 is WSHSY and CDR2 is SAAADI. The trim removed 7 bases at V and 6 bases at J, leaving 9 bases unmatched. The CDR3 runs to 14 residues. In nucleotides, the CDR3 is TGCGCCAGCACGAATCGGACAGGGGGATCCGAGCAGTACTTC. Translating gives CASTNRTGGSEQYF.

The rearrangement joins TRBV3-1 to TRBJ1-2; a weak D match, TRBD1 (5 bases). V lost 4 bases and J 2 bases, leaving 14 bases between the germline ends. CDR3 length equals 15 residues. From germline, CDR1 is LGHDT and CDR2 YNNKEL (reference sequence). The CDR3 nucleotides are TGTGCCAGCAGCCTCCCCGGGACTCAGAACTATGGCTACACCTTC. It yields the protein CASSLPGTQNYGYTF.

The J gene is TRBJ2-3, the V gene TRBV2, with D possibly being TRBD2 (5 bases). This CDR3 region has 16 residues. The V end lost 6 bases, the J end lost 1 base, and 17 bases lay between the germline ends. CDR1 is SNHLY, CDR2 FYNNEI, per germline. In DNA, the CDR3 is TGTGCCAGCAGAGGGCCCTTCTTCGGGGGCACAGATACGCAGTATTTT. Protein: CASRGPFFGGTDTQYF.

The rearrangement joins TRBV5-6 to TRBJ2-7; D gene ambiguous. V was pared by 0 bases and J by 2 bases, with 12 bases between. In germline, CDR1 is SGHDT, CDR2 YYEEEE. This CDR3 has 15 residues. The CDR3 DNA reads as TGTGCCAGCAGCTTGGTGTACGGATTCACCTACGAGCAGTACTTC. Translating it yields CASSLVYGFTYEQYF.

The CDR3 region has the DNA TGTGCCAGTAGTATCGGGACATCTTATAGCAATCAGCCCCAGCATTTT. Protein sequence: CASSIGTSYSNQPQHF. The rearrangement uses TRBV19 and TRBJ1-5; D might be TRBD1 (6 bases). CDR3 length: 16 residues. Between the trimmed V and J ends, which lost 3 bases and 0 bases, there was a span of 12 bases. Per the germline V gene, CDR1 is LNHDA and CDR2 is SQIVND (reference sequence).

The chain recombines TRBV11-2 with TRBJ2-7; D unresolved. V was pared by 1 base and J by 0 bases, with 10 bases between. CDR1 is SGHAT and CDR2 is FQNNGV in the germline V gene. The CDR3 length is 15 residues. CDR3 nucleotide sequence: TGTGCCAGCAGCTTAGTACTACCGGACTCCTACGAGCAGTACTTC. Translated, it gives CASSLVLPDSYEQYF.

This chain connects TRBV12-3 or TRBV12-4 to TRBJ1-2, with TRBD1 matching 7 bases. V shed 6 bases, J shed 8 bases, and the junction held 15 bases outside the gene matches. The CDR3 contains 15 residues. The chain's CDR3 is CASRTNDRDEYGYTF. CDR3 in DNA: TGTGCCAGCAGAACCAATGACAGGGATGAGTACGGCTACACCTTC.

This chain uses TRBV5-4 with TRBJ1-4, with D maybe TRBD1 (6 bases). The germline V and J ends were trimmed by 4 bases and 5 bases, with 15 bases remaining between them. Germline V gene sequence: CDR1 SGHNT, CDR2 YYREEE (reference sequence). There are 15 residues in the CDR3. The CDR3 DNA reads as TGTGCCAGCAGCACAAACACAGGGTTAAATGAAAAACTGTTTTTT. It is translated as CASSTNTGLNEKLFF.

The chain employs TRBV2 and TRBJ2-2; D is possibly TRBD1 or TRBD2 (5 bases each). The CDR3 runs 12 residues. V was trimmed by 9 bases and J by 3 bases, leaving 8 bases between them. The V gene's germline CDR1 is SNHLY and CDR2 FYNNEI. The CDR3 loop reads CARRGDTGELFF. As DNA, the CDR3 is TGTGCCAGAAGAGGGGACACCGGGGAGCTGTTTTTT.

The chain combines TRBV7-2 with TRBJ1-2, with 7 bases identical to TRBD1. With 10 bases clipped from V and 3 bases from J, the junction kept 8 bases outside the gene matches. This CDR3 contains 13 residues. Germline CDR1 SGHTA, CDR2 FQGNSA. As DNA, the CDR3 is TGTGCCACCAGGGGGGTAGGAGACTATGGCTACACCTTC. Translation gives CATRGVGDYGYTF.

This clonotype was detected only a few times. The chain employs TRBV6-1 and TRBJ1-5; 7 bases line up with TRBD1. The CDR3 totals 14 residues. Per germline, CDR1 MNHNS and CDR2 SASEGT. V was pared by 2 bases and J by 6 bases, with 4 bases of the junction left unmatched. The CDR3, as DNA: TGTGCCAGCAGTGAAACAGGGGTGAGTCAGCCCCAGCATTTT. Its protein product is CASSETGVSQPQHF.

The chain joins TRBV5-1 to TRBJ2-7, with a possible D match to TRBD2 (6 bases). The CDR3 covers 15 residues. The germline CDR1 and CDR2 sequences are SGHRS and YFSETQ. V lost 0 bases and J lost 5, with 15 bases in between. CDR3 in amino acids: CASSLGLAPGNEQYF. The CDR3 DNA sequence: TGCGCCAGCAGCTTGGGCCTAGCGCCGGGGAACGAGCAGTACTTC.

The chain uses TRBV25-1 and TRBJ2-7; unclear D gene. V dropped 3 bases and J dropped 0 bases, with 9 bases sitting between them. Germline CDR1 MGHDK, CDR2 SYGVNS. This CDR3 contains 14 residues. The chain's CDR3 is CASSDETDSYEQYF. The CDR3 region has the DNA TGTGCCAGCAGTGATGAGACCGACTCCTACGAGCAGTACTTC.

The V gene is TRBV14, the J gene TRBJ2-7, with 9 positions matching TRBD2. CDR3 length equals 18 residues. Losses at the gene ends were 3 bases for V and 0 bases for J; bases not matched to a gene: 12. CDR1 is SGHDN, CDR2 FVKESK, per germline. In DNA, the CDR3 is TGTGCCAGCAGCCACGACTTCGTTGCGGGAGGGCCCTCCTACGAGCAGTACTTC. It is translated as CASSHDFVAGGPSYEQYF.

V is TRBV30 and J is TRBJ1-6, with D uncertain. The CDR3 is 11 residues long. V lost 7 bases and J 5 bases, leaving 6 bases between the germline ends. Germline V lookup: CDR1 GTSNPN, CDR2 SVGIG (reference sequence). DNA for the CDR3: TGTGCCTACTCAGATAATTCACCCCTCCACTTT. This translates into CAYSDNSPLHF.

The CDR3 protein is CASSFHKGGSSTDTQYF. The CDR3, as DNA: TGTGCCAGCAGTTTCCATAAAGGGGGCTCTAGCACAGATACGCAGTATTTT. The chain is built from TRBV12-3 or TRBV12-4 and TRBJ2-3, with 7 bases fitting TRBD1. The CDR3 has 17 residues. Trimming at V came to 3 bases and at J to 0 bases, leaving 9 bases not matched to a gene.